This T cell receptor (beta chain) is drawn from a study of Ad26.COV2.S vaccination and SARS-CoV-2 variants. About the research overall: Ad26.COV2.S was injected intramuscularly once or twice, 56 days apart. Study-wide findings and caveats: Vaccine and placebo groups showed comparable non-spike TCR breadth.

CDR1 and CDR2 from the germline V gene are MNHEY and SVGEGT. Trimming left V 4 bases short and J 7 bases short, with 19 bases between. The CDR3 spans 15 residues. Regarding treatment: about 20 received Ad26.COV2.S at low or high dose, single or two shots; several received placebo; per-sample allocation not given. Collection of the samples took place on day 63 after the first injection of vaccine or placebo. The vaccine delivered Wuhan-strain SARS-CoV-2 spike through an Ad26 vector. Note on this clone: Its antigen is currently unknown.

Using immunoSEQ multiplex PCR, the repertoire was profiled, and TCRdb retains in-frame clones only, with some absent. The sample has hundreds of thousands of clones, around 87% seen once. V and J are TRBV6-2 or TRBV6-3 and TRBJ1-1; perhaps TRBD1 as D (5 bases). The receptor's source is a person between 18 and 65 years old who received the Ad26.COV2.S COVID-19 vaccine or a placebo. This specimen consisted of peripheral blood, obtained in a trial of Ad26.COV2.S vaccine versus placebo. The CDR3 reads CASSSPSARRGEAFF. CDR3 sequence (DNA): TGTGCCAGCAGTTCCCCCTCGGCGCGGAGGGGTGAAGCTTTCTTT.